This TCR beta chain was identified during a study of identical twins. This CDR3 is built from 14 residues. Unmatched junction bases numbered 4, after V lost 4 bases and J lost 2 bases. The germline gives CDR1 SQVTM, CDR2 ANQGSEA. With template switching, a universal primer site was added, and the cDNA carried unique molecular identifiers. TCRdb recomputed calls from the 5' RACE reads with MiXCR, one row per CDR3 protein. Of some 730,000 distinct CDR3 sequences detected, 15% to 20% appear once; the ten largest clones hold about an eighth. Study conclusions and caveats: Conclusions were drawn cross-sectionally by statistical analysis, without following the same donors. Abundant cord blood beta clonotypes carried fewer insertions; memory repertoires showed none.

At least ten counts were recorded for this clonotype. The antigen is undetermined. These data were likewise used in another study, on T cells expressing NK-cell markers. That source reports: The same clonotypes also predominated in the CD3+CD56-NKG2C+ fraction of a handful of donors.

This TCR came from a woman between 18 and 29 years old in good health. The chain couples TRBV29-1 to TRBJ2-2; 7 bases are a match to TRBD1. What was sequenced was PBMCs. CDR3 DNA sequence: TGCAGCGTTGCTCGGACAGGAAACACCGGGGAGCTGTTTTTT. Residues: CSVARTGNTGELFF.